The following is a TCR beta chain sequence with its context. The repertoire was sequenced with immunoSEQ multiplex PCR; TCRdb's copy has only in-frame clones and lacks some. Among around 100,000 clones listed, about 85% were seen once. This sample was included in a study of blood T cell repertoires in COVID-19. Study details: The study drew acute and convalescent COVID-19 samples from the United States, Italy and Spain. Nucleic acid was either cDNA or gDNA, and it came from T cells, B-cell-depleted T cells, or PBMCs.

The ends were cut back, 2 bases at V and 3 bases at J, with 16 bases in the middle. This CDR3 has 16 amino acids. Germline values: CDR1 SGHTA, CDR2 FQGNSA. Sequencing used peripheral blood. This clonotype was sampled from a human donor in a cohort sampled during active COVID-19. The V gene is TRBV7-2, the J gene TRBJ2-5; possible D gene TRBD2, 5 bases. In nucleotides, the CDR3 is TGTGCCAGCAGCTTACCGCCCGTGGCAGCGGAAGAGACCCAGTACTTC. Encoded protein: CASSLPPVAAEETQYF. Complete variable domain (other parts from reference TRBV7-2 and TRBJ2-5): GAGVSQSPSNKVTEKGKDVELRCDPISGHTALYWYRQSLGQGLEFLIYFQGNSAPDKSGLPSDRFSAERTGGSVSTLTIQRTQQEDSAVYLCASSLPPVAAEETQYFGPGTRLLVL.